Following are 3 T cell receptor beta chains from one sample sequenced in a study of beta chain features in type 1 diabetes. Whole-study findings and limits: Patients with Type 1 diabetes showed moderately but significantly shorter TCRB CDR3s in all four CD4+ subsets.

Antigen specificity for these receptors is unknown. Reverse transcription of all isolated RNA meant that expressed TCRB transcripts were sequenced. Method: immunoSEQ multiplex PCR; TCRdb's copy keeps in-frame clones and lacks some. The table lists under 300,000 clones, approximately 15% of them singletons. Sequencing was carried out using naive CD4+ T cells from blood. The receptors shown here come from a man under 40 with type 1 diabetes.

This clone was seen a handful of times. V is TRBV29-1 and J is TRBJ1-1, with unresolved D. This CDR3 spans 12 amino acids. The germline V gene has CDR1 SQVTM and CDR2 ANQGSEA. V was cut by 1 base and J by 6 bases, with 9 bases left in between. CDR3 nucleotide sequence: TGCAGCGTTGAAGTTTCCACTCCTGAAGCTTTCTTT. Translated, it gives CSVEVSTPEAFF.

This sequence joins TRBV9 and TRBJ2-1; a possible D gene is TRBD1 (6 bases). Trimming took off 0 bases at V and 8 bases at J, with 15 bases between the two ends. The CDR3 is 15 residues long. The V gene's germline CDR1 is SGDLS and CDR2 YYNGEE. The CDR3 coding sequence is TGTGCCAGCAGCGTAGGCCCAACAGGGCCCGATGAGCAGTTCTTC. Translating gives CASSVGPTGPDEQFF.

This clone was seen a few times. The CDR3 loop reads CSAADRGLANYGYTF. In DNA, the CDR3 is TGCAGCGCCGCGGACAGGGGTTTGGCTAACTATGGCTACACCTTC. The chain uses TRBV29-1 and TRBJ1-2; 9 nucleotides align to TRBD1. The germline V gene encodes CDR1 SQVTM and CDR2 ANQGSEA. This CDR3 region has 15 residues. V was pared by 7 bases and J by 0 bases, with 9 bases of the junction left unmatched.